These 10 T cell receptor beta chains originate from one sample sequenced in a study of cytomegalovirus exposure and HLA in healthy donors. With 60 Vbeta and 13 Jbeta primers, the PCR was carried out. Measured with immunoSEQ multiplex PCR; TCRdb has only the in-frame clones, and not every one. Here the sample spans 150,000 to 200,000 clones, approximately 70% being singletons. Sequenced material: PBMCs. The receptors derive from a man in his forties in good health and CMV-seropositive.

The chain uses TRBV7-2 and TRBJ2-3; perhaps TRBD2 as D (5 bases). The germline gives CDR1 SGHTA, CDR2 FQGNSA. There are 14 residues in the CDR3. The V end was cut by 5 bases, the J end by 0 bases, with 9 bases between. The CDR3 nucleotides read TGTGCCAGCAGCCCACCGGGAAGCACAGATACGCAGTATTTT. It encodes CASSPPGSTDTQYF.

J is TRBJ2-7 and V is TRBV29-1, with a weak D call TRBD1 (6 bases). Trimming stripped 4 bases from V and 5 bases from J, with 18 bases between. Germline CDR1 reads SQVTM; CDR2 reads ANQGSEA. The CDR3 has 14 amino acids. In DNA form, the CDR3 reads TGCAGCGTTGGGGTACCGACAGGTGGCGACGAGCAGTACTTC. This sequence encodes CSVGVPTGGDEQYF.

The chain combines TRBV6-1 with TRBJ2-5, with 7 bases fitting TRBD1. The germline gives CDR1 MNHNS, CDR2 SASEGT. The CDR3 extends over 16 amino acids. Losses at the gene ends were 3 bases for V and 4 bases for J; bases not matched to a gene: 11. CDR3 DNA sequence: TGTGCCAGCAGTGAGAGACAGGGTGTAGATCGAGAGACCCAGTACTTC. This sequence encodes CASSERQGVDRETQYF.

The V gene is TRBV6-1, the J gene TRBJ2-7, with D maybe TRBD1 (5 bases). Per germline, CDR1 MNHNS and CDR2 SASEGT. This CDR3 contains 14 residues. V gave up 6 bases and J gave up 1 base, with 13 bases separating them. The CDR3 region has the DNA TGTGCCAGCAGGGAGACAGCGCGATCCTACGAGCAGTACTTC. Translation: CASRETARSYEQYF.

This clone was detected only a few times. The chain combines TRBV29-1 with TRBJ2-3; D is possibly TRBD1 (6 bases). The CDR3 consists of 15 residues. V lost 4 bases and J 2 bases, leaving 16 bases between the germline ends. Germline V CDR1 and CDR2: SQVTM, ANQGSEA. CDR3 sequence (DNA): TGCAGCGTTGGGCCGACAGGCACCTACACAGATACGCAGTATTTT. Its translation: CSVGPTGTYTDTQYF.

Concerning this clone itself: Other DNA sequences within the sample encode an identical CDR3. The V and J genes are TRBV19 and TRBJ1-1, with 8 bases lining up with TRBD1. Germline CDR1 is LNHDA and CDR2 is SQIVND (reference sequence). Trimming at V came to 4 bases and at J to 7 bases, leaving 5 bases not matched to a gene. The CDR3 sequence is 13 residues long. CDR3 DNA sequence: TGTGCCAGTAGTACACAGGGGGTGGGTGAAGCTTTCTTT. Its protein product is CASSTQGVGEAFF.

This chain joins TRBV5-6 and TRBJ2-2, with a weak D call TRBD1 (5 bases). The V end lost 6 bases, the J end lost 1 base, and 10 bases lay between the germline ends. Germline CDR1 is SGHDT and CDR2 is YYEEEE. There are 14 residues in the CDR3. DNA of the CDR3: TGTGCCAGCACCGAAAGGGGGAACACCGGGGAGCTGTTTTTT. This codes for CASTERGNTGELFF.

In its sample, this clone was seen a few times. CDR3 coding DNA: TGTGCCAGCAGCCGACCTCAGGGTATTGAATCCTACGAGCAGTACTTC. Its translation is CASSRPQGIESYEQYF. The chain carries TRBV7-6 and TRBJ2-7, with D possibly being TRBD1 (5 bases). CDR3 length: 16 amino acids. Trimming cost V 5 bases and J 1 base, with 18 bases left between them. Germline V lookup: CDR1 SGHVS, CDR2 FNYEAQ.

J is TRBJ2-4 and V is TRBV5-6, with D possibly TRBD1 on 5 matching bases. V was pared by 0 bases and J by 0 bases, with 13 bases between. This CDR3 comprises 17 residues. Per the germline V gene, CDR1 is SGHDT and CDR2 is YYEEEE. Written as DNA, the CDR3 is TGTGCCAGCAGCTTGGGAGCTCAGGGAACAGCCAAAAACATTCAGTACTTC. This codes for CASSLGAQGTAKNIQYF. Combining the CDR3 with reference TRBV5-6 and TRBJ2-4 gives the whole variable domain DAGVTQSPTHLIKTRGQQVTLRCSPKSGHDTVSWYQQALGQGPQFIFQYYEEEERQRGNFPDRFSGHQFPNYSSELNVNALLLGDSALYLCASSLGAQGTAKNIQYFGAGTRLSVL.

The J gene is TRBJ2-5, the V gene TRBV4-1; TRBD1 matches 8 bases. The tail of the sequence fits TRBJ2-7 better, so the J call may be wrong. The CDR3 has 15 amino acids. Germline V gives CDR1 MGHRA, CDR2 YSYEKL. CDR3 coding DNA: TGCGCCAGCAGCCCACCCGGGACAGGCTCCTACGAGCAGTACTTC. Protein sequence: CASSPPGTGSYEQYF.